This TCR beta chain was sequenced for a study of T-cell memory formation after mild COVID-19. Looking at the study overall: Largely, the TCR clusters proved donor specific.

MiXCR, run by TCRdb on the 5' RACE reads, gives a single entry per CDR3 protein. This sample yields about 200,000 distinct CDR3 sequences, of which around 8.8% are seen a single time; approximately 3.3% belongs to the top ten. Turning to this clonotype: Its antigen is not known.

Study-wide results and limits: Pre-infection memory showed some responding clones, and this suggested that cross-reactive memory joined. Balance between CD4 and CD8 was seen in clones contracting day 15 to 85, and a CD4+ lean was seen in later expanders. In second-wave clones peaking day 37, SARS-CoV-2 specificity remained unconfirmed.

The germline gives CDR1 SGHTA, CDR2 FQGNSA. The CDR3 consists of 15 residues. V was pared by 2 bases and J by 4 bases, with 4 bases of the junction left unmatched. This chain joins TRBV7-2 and TRBJ2-2; the match to TRBD1 covers 7 bases. The receptor's source is a man between 18 and 29 years old who had mild COVID-19 (a few samples of this study predate the infection). Cell type and time point are not known. The specimen sequenced was PBMCs or a T cell subset sorted from them (not recorded which). The CDR3 loop is CASSLKTGSTGELFF. In DNA, the CDR3 is TGTGCCAGCAGCTTAAAGACAGGGTCCACCGGGGAGCTGTTTTTT.